Sequencing of this T cell receptor (beta chain) was carried out in a study of CD8+CD57+ T cells in acquired aplastic anemia. General study points: Patients and controls turned out to have more than 25 CD8+ CDR3 sequences in common.

Worth noting for this clonotype: The antigen is not known.

The study profiled TCR beta VDJ and CDR3 using genomic DNA as template. MiXCR, run by TCRdb on the reads, gives a single entry per CDR3 protein. The data show approximately 270,000 distinct CDR3 sequences, with around 60% seen just once and less than 9.5% held by the top ten. Germline CDR1 SEHNR, CDR2 FQNEAQ (reference sequence). The CDR3 has 16 residues. V trimming: 1 base; J trimming: 1 base; junction bases outside the gene matches: 6. The sample comprised sorted CD4+, CD8+, or CD8+CD57+ T cells (not recorded which) from PBMCs. The chain recombines TRBV7-9 with TRBJ2-5; 7 nucleotides align to TRBD1. The sequence came from a human donor with severe aplastic anemia or a healthy control (not recorded which). CDR3 DNA sequence: TGTGCCAGCAGCTTAGGGAGTACAGGGGCCCAAGAGACCCAGTACTTC. Residues: CASSLGSTGAQETQYF.